This TCR beta chain came from a study of blood T cells in healthy people across ages. Findings and limits, study-wide: In long-lived donors, naive CD4+ cell counts and diversity exceeded those of aged donors.

The V segment lost 2 bases and the J segment 3 bases; nucleotides outside the gene matches: 4. This CDR3 region has 14 residues. Germline lookup yields CDR1 SGHRS and CDR2 YFSETQ. Comments on this clonotype: Its antigen is not known.

Together with a sample-barcoded 5' primer, a J-beta primer mix was included in a second PCR lasting about 6 to 11 cycles. TCRdb passed the 5' RACE reads through MiXCR, listing each CDR3 protein once. The repertoire holds approximately 1.5 million distinct CDR3 sequences, with roughly 30% as singletons. The sample was blood. The chain carries TRBV5-1 and TRBJ2-7; 8 nucleotides agree with TRBD1. This receptor was identified in a woman aged 25-40 years in good health. The CDR3 DNA sequence: TGCGCCAGCAGCTTCTGGGACAGGAGCTACGAGCAGTACTTC. Translating it yields CASSFWDRSYEQYF.